This TCR beta chain was identified during a study of regulatory T cells in long-lasting Graves disease. Investigators prepared the TCR beta libraries by applying iRepertoire HTBI primers and Arm-PCR of CDR3 regions. MiXCR, applied by TCRdb to the multiplex PCR reads, yields one record per CDR3 protein. The data hold under 700,000 distinct CDR3 sequences, with 15% to 20% observed a single time. Time point: newly diagnosed GD, antithyroid drugs for less than 3 months. The authors made the TCR library using RNA they extracted from PBMCs. This clonotype was counted at least ten times. V dropped 0 bases and J dropped 6; count of bases not matched to a gene: 6. The CDR3 length is 16 residues. Germline V gene lookup returns CDR1 SGHTA and CDR2 FQGTGA. This sample also appeared in a second study, on T cells in Graves' hyperthyroidism and ophthalmopathy.

The source was peripheral blood mononuclear cells (PBMCs), collected at new diagnosis, from a patient treated with antithyroid drugs. This sequence was found in a woman aged 35-60 years with Graves disease. The chain uses TRBV7-3 and TRBJ2-1; 9 bases are shared with TRBD2. This CDR3 is CASSLTGLAGPNEQFF. For the CDR3, the DNA is TGTGCCAGCAGCTTAACGGGGCTAGCGGGGCCCAATGAGCAGTTCTTC.